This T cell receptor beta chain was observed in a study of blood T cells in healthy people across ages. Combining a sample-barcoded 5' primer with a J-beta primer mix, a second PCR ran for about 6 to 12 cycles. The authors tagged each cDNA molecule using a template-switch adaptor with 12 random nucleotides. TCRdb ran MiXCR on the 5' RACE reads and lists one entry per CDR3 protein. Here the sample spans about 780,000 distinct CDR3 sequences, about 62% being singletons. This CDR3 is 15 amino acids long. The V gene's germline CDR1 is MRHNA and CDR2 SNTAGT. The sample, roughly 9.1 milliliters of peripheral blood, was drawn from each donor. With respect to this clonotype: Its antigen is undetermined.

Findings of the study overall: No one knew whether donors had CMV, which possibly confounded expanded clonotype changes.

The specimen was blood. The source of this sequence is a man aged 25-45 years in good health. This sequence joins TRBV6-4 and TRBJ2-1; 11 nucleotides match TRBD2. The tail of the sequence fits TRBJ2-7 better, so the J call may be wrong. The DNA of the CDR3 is TGTGCCAGCAGTGCTAGCGGGGGGACCTACAATGAGCAGTACTTC. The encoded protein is CASSASGGTYNEQYF.